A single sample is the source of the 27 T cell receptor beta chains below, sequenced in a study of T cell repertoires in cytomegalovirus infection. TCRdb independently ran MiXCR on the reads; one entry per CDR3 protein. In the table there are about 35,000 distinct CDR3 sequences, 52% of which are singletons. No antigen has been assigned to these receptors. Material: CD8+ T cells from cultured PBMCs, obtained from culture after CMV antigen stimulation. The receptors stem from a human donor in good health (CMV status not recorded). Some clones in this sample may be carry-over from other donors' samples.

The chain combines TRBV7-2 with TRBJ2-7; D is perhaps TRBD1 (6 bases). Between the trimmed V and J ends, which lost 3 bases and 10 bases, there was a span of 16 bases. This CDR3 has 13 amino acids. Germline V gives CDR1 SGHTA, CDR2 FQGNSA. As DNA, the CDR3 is TGTGCCAGCAGCTTTAGTTTCAGGGGACAACAGTACTTC. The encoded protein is CASSFSFRGQQYF.

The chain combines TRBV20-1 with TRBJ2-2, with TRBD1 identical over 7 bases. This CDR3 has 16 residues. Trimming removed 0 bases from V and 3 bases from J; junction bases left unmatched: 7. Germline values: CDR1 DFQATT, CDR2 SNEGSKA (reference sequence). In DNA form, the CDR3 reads TGCAGTGCTAGAGATTCGAGACAGGGAGACACCGGGGAGCTGTTTTTT. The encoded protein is CSARDSRQGDTGELFF.

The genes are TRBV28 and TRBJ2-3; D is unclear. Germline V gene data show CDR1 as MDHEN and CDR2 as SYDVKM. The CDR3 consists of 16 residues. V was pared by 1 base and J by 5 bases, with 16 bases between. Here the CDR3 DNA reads TGTGCCAGCAGTTTATCCAGGAGTTACACAAAAGATACGCAGTATTTT. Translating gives CASSLSRSYTKDTQYF.

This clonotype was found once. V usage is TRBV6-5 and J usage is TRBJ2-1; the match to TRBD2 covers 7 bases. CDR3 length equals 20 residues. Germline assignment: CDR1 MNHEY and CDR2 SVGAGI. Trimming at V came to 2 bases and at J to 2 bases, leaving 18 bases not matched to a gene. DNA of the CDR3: TGTGCCAGCAGTTACCGCGAACTGGTCAACTTGGCGGGGGCCTACAATGAGCAGTTCTTC. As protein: CASSYRELVNLAGAYNEQFF.

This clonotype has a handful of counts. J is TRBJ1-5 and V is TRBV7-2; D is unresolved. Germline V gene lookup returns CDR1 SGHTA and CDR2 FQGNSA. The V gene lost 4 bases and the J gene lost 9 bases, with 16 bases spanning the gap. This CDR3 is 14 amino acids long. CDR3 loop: CASSSEISKVPQHF. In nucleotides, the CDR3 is TGTGCCAGCAGCTCGGAGATATCGAAGGTGCCCCAGCATTTT. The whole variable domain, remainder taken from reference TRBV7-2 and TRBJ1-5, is GAGVSQSPSNKVTEKGKDVELRCDPISGHTALYWYRQSLGQGLEFLIYFQGNSAPDKSGLPSDRFSAERTGGSVSTLTIQRTQQEDSAVYLCASSSEISKVPQHFGDGTRLSIL.

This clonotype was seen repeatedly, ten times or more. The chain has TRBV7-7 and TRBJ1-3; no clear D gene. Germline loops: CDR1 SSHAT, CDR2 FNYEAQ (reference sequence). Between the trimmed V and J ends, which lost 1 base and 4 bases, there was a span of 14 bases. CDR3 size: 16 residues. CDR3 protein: CASSLGPPAWGNTIYF. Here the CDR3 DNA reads TGTGCCAGCAGCTTAGGACCGCCGGCGTGGGGAAACACCATATATTTT.

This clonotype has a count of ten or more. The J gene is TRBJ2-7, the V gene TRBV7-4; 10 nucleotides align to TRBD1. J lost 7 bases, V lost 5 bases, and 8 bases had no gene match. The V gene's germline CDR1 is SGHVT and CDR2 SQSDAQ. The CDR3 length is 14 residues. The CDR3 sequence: CASSPRQGAEEQYF. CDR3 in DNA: TGTGCCAGCAGCCCCCGACAGGGGGCGGAGGAGCAGTACTTC.

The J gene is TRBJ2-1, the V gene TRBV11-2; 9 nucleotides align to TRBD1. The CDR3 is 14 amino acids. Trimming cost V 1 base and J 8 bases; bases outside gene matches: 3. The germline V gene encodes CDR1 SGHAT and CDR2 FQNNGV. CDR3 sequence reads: CASSLAGQGYEQFF. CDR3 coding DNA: TGTGCCAGCAGCTTAGCGGGACAGGGCTATGAGCAGTTCTTC.

The CDR3 loop reads CASSQDEGPGDTQYF. In nucleotides, the CDR3 is TGTGCCAGCAGCCAAGATGAGGGGCCAGGAGATACGCAGTATTTT. The chain employs TRBV4-2 and TRBJ2-3, with D tentatively TRBD1 or TRBD2 (5 bases each). The CDR3 extends over 15 amino acids. CDR1 and CDR2 (germline): LGHNA, YNFKEQ. The V end lost 0 bases, the J end lost 5 bases, and 12 bases lay between the germline ends.

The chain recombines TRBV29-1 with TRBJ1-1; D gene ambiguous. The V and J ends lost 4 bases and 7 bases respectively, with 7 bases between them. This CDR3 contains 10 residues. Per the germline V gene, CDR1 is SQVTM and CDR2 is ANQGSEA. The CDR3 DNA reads TGCAGCGTTGCGGGCCTTGAAGCTTTCTTT. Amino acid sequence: CSVAGLEAFF. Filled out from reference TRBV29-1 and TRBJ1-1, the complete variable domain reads SAVISQKPSRDICQRGTSLTIQCQVDSQVTMMFWYRQQPGQSLTLIATANQGSEATYESGFVIDKFPISRPNLTFSTLTVSNMSPEDSSIYLCSVAGLEAFFGQGTRLTVV.

DNA of the CDR3: TGTGCCACCAGCACCAGGACTGTTATGGATGAGCAGTTCTTC. The encoded protein is CATSTRTVMDEQFF. The chain carries TRBV15 and TRBJ2-1, with D perhaps matching TRBD2 (5 bases). The V end was cut by 4 bases, the J end by 8 bases, with 15 bases between. The germline V gene encodes CDR1 LNHNV and CDR2 YYDKDF (reference sequence). CDR3 size: 14 residues.

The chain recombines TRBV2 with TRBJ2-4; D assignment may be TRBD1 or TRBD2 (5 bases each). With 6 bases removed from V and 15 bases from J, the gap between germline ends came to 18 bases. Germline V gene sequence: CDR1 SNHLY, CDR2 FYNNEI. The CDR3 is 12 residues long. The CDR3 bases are TGTGCCAGCAGCGACAGCCCCTGGGCGGGGTACTTC. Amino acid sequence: CASSDSPWAGYF.

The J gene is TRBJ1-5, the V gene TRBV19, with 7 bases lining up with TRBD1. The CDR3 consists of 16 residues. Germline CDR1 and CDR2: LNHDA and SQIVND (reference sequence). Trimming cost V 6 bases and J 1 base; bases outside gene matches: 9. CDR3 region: CASSVDREGSNQPQHF. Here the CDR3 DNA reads TGTGCCAGTAGCGTCGACAGGGAAGGCAGCAATCAGCCCCAGCATTTT.

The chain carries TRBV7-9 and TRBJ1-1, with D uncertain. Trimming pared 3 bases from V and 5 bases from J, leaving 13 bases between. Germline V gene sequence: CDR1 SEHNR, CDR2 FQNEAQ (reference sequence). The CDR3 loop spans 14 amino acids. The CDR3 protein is CASSLIRECTEAFF. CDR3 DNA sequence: TGTGCCAGCAGCTTGATTCGGGAGTGTACTGAAGCTTTCTTT.

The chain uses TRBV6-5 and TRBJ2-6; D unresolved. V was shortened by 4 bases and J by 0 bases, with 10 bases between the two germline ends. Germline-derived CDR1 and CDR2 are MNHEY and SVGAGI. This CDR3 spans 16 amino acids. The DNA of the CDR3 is TGTGCCAGCAGTTTCACCCAGAGCTCTGGGGCCAACGTCCTGACTTTC. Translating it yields CASSFTQSSGANVLTF.

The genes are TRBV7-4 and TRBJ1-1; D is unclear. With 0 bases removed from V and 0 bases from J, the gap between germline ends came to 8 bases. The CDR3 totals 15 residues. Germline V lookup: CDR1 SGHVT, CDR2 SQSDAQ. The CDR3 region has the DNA TGTGCCAGCAGCTTAGCTTTGCAGATGAACACTGAAGCTTTCTTT. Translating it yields CASSLALQMNTEAFF.

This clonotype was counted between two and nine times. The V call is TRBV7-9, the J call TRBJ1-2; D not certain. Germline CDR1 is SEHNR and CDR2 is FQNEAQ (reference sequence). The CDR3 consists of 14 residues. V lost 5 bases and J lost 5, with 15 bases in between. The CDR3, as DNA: TGTGCCAGCAGCCCCGCCCCAGAACCTTATGGCTACACCTTC. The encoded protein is CASSPAPEPYGYTF.

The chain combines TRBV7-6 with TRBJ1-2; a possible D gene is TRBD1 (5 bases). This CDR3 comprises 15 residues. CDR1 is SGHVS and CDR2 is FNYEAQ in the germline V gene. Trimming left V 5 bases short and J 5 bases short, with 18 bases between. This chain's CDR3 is CASSRNPTGAYGYTF. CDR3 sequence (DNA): TGTGCCAGCAGCCGAAACCCCACAGGTGCTTATGGCTACACCTTC.

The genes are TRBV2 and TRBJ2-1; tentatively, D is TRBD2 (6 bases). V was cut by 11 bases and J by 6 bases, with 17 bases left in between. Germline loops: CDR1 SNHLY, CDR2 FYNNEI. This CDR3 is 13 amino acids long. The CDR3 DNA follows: TGTGCCGCAACGCCGGGGGACGCCAATGAGCAGTTCTTC. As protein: CAATPGDANEQFF.

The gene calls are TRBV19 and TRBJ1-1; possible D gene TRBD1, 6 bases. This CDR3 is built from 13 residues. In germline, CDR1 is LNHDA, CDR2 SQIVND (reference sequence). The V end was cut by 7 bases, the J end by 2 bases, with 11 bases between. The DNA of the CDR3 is TGTGCCAGTATCGAACAGGGAAACACTGAAGCTTTCTTT. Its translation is CASIEQGNTEAFF.

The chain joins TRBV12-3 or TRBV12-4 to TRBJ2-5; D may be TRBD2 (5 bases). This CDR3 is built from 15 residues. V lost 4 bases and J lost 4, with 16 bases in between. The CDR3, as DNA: TGTGCCAGCAGTTCGGGGTTCGCTAGTGGAGAGACCCAGTACTTC. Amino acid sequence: CASSSGFASGETQYF.

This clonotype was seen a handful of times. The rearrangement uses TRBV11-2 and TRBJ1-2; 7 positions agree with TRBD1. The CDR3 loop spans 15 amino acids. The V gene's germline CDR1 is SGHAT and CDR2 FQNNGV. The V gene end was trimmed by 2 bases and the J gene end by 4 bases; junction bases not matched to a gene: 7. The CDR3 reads CASSLSQGEGYGYTF. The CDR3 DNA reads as TGTGCCAGCAGCTTATCTCAGGGGGAAGGCTATGGCTACACCTTC.

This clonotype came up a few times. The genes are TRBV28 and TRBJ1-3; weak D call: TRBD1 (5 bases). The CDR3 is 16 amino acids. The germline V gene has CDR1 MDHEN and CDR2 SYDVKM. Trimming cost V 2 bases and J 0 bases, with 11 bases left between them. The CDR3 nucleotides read TGTGCCAGCAGTTTAGTTGGGGCTTACTCTGGAAACACCATATATTTT. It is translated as CASSLVGAYSGNTIYF.

Here the CDR3 DNA reads TGTGCCAGCAGTCCCCGGGGGGGAAATGGGAACACTGAAGCTTTCTTT. Translation gives CASSPRGGNGNTEAFF. The chain uses TRBV28 and TRBJ1-1, with D possibly TRBD1 on 5 matching bases. The CDR3 length is 16 residues. Germline V CDR1 and CDR2: MDHEN, SYDVKM. Between the trimmed V and J ends, which lost 5 bases and 1 base, there was a span of 17 bases.

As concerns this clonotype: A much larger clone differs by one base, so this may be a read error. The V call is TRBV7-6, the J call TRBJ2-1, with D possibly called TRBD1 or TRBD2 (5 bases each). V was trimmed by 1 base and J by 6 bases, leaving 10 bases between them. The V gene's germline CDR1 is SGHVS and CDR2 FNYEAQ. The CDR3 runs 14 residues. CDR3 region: CASSLGMRGNEQFF. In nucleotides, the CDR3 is TGTGCCAGCAGCTTAGGGATGAGGGGCAATGAGCAGTTCTTC.

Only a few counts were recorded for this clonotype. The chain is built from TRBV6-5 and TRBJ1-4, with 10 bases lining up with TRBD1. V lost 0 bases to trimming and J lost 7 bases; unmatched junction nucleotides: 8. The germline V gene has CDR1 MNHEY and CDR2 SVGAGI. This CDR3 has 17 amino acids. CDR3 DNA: TGTGCCAGCAGTTACTCGAGGACAGGGGGAGAAGGTGAAAAACTGTTTTTT. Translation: CASSYSRTGGEGEKLFF.

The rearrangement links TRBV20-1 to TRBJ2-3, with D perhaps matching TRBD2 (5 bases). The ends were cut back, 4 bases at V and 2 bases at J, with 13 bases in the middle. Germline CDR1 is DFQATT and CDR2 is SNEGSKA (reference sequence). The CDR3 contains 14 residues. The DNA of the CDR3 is TGCAGTGCTACCGGGTCCGGGAACACAGATACGCAGTATTTT. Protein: CSATGSGNTDTQYF.